This TCR beta chain was captured in a study of blood T cell repertoires in COVID-19. Looking at the study overall: Samples came from the United States, Italy and Spain, spanning acute and convalescent COVID-19. In each case, the material was cDNA or gDNA derived from T cells, B-cell-depleted T cells, or PBMCs.

Germline CDR1 is SGHKS and CDR2 is YYEKEE (reference sequence). J lost 5 bases, V lost 3 bases, and 8 bases had no gene match. The CDR3 runs 15 residues. In Seattle, patients joined the study during active infection and were tracked longitudinally. Original methodology: For nucleated cells, counts were estimated from reference gene primer amplification. Method: immunoSEQ multiplex PCR; TCRdb's copy keeps in-frame clones and lacks some. That table supplies the V and J calls and clone size; D and trimming were determined from the DNA. This table has roughly 460,000 clones, 70% to 90% appearing once. The sequence was collected from a young man with COVID-19, enrolled during active disease. The chain recombines TRBV5-5 with TRBJ2-5, with 9 bases matching TRBD1. Sequencing was carried out using peripheral blood. The CDR3 DNA reads TGTGCCAGCAGCTCAAACAGGGGGCTTGGGGAGACCCAGTACTTC. Residues: CASSSNRGLGETQYF.